This TCR beta chain was identified in a study of CD8+ T cells in alopecia areata. Study details: For 6 to 18 months, tofacitinib was taken, and 6 months off drug followed.

The ends were cut back, 0 bases at V and 0 bases at J, with 9 bases in the middle. There are 17 residues in the CDR3. Germline loops: CDR1 MDHEN, CDR2 SYDVKM. This sample's treatment: oral pan-JAK inhibitor, 5-10 mg twice daily. Those with alopecia areata gave lesional scalp punch biopsies and peripheral blood. General study points: Higher clonality was seen in lesional scalp than in normal scalp, especially in alopecia totalis/universalis. Expanded CD8+ clones among the top 100, and scalp clonality, were significantly decreased by tofacitinib.

The table lists this clone with a few counts. Its antigen is not known. As the sequencing template, cDNA was produced by extracting RNA and reverse transcribing it. Produced via immunoSEQ multiplex PCR; TCRdb's table is partial and in-frame only. In the table there are 100,000 or so clones, around 60% of which are singletons. The sequenced sample was CD8+ T cells sorted from blood, obtained between weeks 55 and 65, from a patient treated with tofacitinib. V is TRBV28 and J is TRBJ1-6; tentative D call: TRBD1 (6 bases). This receptor was obtained from a human donor with alopecia areata. Here the CDR3 reads CASSLWGGGSYNSPLHF. In DNA, the CDR3 is TGTGCCAGCAGTTTATGGGGAGGGGGCTCCTATAATTCACCCCTCCACTTT.